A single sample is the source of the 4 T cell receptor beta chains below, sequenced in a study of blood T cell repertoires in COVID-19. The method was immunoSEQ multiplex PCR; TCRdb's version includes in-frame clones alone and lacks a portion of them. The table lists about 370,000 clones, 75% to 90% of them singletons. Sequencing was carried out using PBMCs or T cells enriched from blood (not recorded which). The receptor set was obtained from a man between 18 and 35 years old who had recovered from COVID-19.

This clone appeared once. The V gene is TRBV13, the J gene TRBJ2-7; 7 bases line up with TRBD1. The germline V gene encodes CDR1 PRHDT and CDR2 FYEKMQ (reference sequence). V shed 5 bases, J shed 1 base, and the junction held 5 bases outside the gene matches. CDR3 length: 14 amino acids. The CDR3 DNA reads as TGTGCCAGCAGCCCGAAGGGACAGTCCTACGAGCAGTACTTC. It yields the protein CASSPKGQSYEQYF.

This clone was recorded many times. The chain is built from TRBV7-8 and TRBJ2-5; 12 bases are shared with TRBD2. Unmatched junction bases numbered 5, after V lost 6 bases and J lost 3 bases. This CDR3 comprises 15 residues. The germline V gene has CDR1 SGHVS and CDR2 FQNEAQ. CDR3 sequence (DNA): TGTGCCAGCAGGATGACTAGCGGGGGAAAAGAGACCCAGTACTTC. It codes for CASRMTSGGKETQYF.

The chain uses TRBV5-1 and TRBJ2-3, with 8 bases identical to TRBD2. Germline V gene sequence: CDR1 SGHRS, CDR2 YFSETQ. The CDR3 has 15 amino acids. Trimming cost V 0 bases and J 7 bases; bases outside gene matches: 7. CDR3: CASSLDRTSSNTQYF. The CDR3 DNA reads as TGCGCCAGCAGCTTGGATCGGACTAGCAGTAATACGCAGTATTTT.

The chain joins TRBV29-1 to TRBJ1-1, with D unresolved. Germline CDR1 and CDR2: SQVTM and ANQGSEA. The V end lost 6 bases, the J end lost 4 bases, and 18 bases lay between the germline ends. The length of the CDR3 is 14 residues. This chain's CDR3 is CSVCDIPFGTEAFF. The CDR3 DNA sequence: TGCAGCGTGTGTGACATTCCATTCGGCACTGAAGCTTTCTTT.